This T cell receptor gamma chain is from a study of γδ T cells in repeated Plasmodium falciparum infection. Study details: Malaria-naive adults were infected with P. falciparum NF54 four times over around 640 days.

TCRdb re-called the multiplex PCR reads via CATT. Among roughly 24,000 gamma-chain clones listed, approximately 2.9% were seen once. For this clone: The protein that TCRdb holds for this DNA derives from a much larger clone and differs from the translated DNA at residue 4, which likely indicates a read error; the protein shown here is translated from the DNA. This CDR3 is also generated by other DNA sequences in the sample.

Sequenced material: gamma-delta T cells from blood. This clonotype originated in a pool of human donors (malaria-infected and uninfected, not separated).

In DNA form, the CDR3 reads TGTGCCACCCGGAGTAGTAGTGATTGGATCAAGACGTTT. Its translation: CATRSSSDWIKTF. The rearrangement uses TRGV2 and TRGJP2. The J gene is not listed in TCRdb, so it was assigned here from a DNA match to germline. CDR3 length: 13 residues. The germline V gene encodes CDR1 EGSNGY and CDR2 YDSYNSKV. V lost 9 bases and J lost 1; bases outside the gene matches: 5.